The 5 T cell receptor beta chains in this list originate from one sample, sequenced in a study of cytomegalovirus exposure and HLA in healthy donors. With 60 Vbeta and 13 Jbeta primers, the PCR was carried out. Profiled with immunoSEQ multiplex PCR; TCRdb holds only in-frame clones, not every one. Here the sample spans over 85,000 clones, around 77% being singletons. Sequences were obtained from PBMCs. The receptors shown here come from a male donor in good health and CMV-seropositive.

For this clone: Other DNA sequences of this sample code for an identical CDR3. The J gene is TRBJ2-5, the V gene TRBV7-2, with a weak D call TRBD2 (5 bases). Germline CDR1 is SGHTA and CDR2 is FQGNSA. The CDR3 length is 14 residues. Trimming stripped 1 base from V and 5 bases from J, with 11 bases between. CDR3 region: CASSLVEGRETQYF. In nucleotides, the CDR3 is TGTGCCAGCAGCTTAGTTGAGGGCCGGGAGACCCAGTACTTC.

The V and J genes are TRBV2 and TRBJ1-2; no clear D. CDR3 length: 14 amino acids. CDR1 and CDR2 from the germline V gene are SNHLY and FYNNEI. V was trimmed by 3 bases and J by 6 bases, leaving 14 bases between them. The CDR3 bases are TGTGCCAGCAGTGAGGCGGGTTTATCACATGGCTACACCTTC. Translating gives CASSEAGLSHGYTF.

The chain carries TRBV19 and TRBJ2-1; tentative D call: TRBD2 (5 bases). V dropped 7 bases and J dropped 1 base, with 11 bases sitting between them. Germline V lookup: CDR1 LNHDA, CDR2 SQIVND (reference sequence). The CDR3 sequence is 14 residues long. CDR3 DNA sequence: TGTGCCAGTACCCGGGGTATATCCTACAATGAGCAGTTCTTC. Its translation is CASTRGISYNEQFF.

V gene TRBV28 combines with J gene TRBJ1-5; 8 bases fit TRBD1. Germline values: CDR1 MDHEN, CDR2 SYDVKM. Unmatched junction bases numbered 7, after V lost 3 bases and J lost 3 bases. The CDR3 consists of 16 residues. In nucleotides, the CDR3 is TGTGCCAGCAGTTTCAGCAGGGGGCAATCCAATCAGCCCCAGCATTTT. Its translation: CASSFSRGQSNQPQHF.

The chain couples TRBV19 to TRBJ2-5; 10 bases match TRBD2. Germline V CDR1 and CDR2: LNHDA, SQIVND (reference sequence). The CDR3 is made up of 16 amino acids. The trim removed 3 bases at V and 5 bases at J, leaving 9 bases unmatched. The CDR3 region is CASSIVSSGSGETQYF. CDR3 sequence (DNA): TGTGCCAGTAGTATCGTCTCTAGCGGGAGTGGGGAGACCCAGTACTTC.